These T cell receptor beta chains were read from a single sample in a study of OX40 agonist ivuxolimab in advanced cancers. This table comes from immunoSEQ multiplex PCR, and its TCRdb copy is limited to in-frame clones, with some not included. The table has about 64,000 clones, roughly 80% seen once; the top ten hold less than 2.5%. This specimen was CD4+ or CD8+ T cells sorted from blood, taken in a trial of the OX40 agonist ivuxolimab. The receptors were gathered from an adult with an advanced solid tumor such as melanoma, head and neck, liver or kidney cancer. Both conserved end residues are part of each CDR3. Fields, in order: D gene, J gene, V gene, CDR3 protein. D genes are given only for firm matches.

. | TRBJ2-2 | TRBV7-7 | CASSSRQGGNTGELFF
. | TRBJ2-1 | TRBV6-6 | CASCGGGSYNEQFF
TRBD1 | TRBJ1-5 | TRBV7-2 | CASAGQGDQPQHF
. | TRBJ2-5 | TRBV7-9 | CASSPRLATETQYF
. | TRBJ1-1 | TRBV7-2 | CASSFGENTEAFF
. | TRBJ2-1 | TRBV6-1 | CASSENFFGHNEQFF
. | TRBJ1-2 | TRBV5-5 | CASSLAMVTDTYGYTF
. | TRBJ1-6 | TRBV7-2 | CASSSLRVSRYNSPLHF
. | TRBJ2-3 | TRBV9 | CASSEGAGTDTQYF
. | TRBJ2-1 | TRBV11-3 | CASSLRGFSMAEQFF
. | TRBJ2-2 | TRBV7-3 | CASSSIYTGELFF
TRBD1 | TRBJ2-7 | TRBV29-1 | CSVLPGQGRIYEQYF
TRBD2 | TRBJ2-2 | TRBV9 | CASSRLAYTGELFF
. | TRBJ1-2 | TRBV29-1 | CSVGTNYGYTF
TRBD2 | TRBJ2-2 | TRBV7-9 | CASSLPPGLVNTGELFF
. | TRBJ2-6 | TRBV6-5 | CASSYGQPNVLTF
. | TRBJ2-1 | TRBV7-2 | CASSYPTGEQFF
. | TRBJ2-5 | TRBV10-2 | CASSGVARETQYF
. | TRBJ1-3 | TRBV30 | CARSRAGGNTIYF
. | TRBJ1-3 | TRBV27 | CASSFGHPTSGNTIYF
. | TRBJ1-2 | TRBV5-1 | CASSPGSGNYGYTF
. | TRBJ2-5 | TRBV7-9 | CASSSTWGGETQYF
TRBD2 | TRBJ2-7 | TRBV5-4 | CASSILREGRGYEQYF
TRBD2 | TRBJ2-1 | TRBV12-5 | CASARGGEPYNEQFF
. | TRBJ2-7 | TRBV7-2 | CASSHTHYEQYF
. | TRBJ1-5 | TRBV18 | CASSAGDQPQHF
. | TRBJ2-1 | TRBV6-4 | CASKSDAHEQFF
. | TRBJ1-5 | TRBV5-3 | CARSLRADFLNQPQHF
. | TRBJ2-7 | TRBV6-1 | CASSALWEQYF
. | TRBJ2-7 | TRBV6-6 | CASMVGGLGYEQYF
. | TRBJ1-3 | TRBV6-5 | CASSHGRRSGNTIYF
. | TRBJ1-5 | TRBV19 | CASSIEGGDNQPQHF
. | TRBJ2-3 | TRBV2 | CASRGVTDTQYF
. | TRBJ2-2 | TRBV14 | CASSQEPGSGAGELFF
. | TRBJ2-1 | TRBV5-6 | CASSLDWSYNEQFF
TRBD1 | TRBJ1-2 | TRBV5-1 | CASSLDGDRLYGYTF
. | TRBJ1-4 | TRBV18 | CASSQGTNEKLFF
. | TRBJ1-4 | TRBV6-5 | CASSYSGYANEKLFF
. | TRBJ2-7 | TRBV7-9 | CASSLGSGGVGEQYF
TRBD1 | TRBJ1-5 | TRBV19 | CASRGRGHQPQHF
. | TRBJ2-1 | TRBV6-5 | CASSNPGRDNEQFF